Listed here are 26 T cell receptor beta chains from one sample, sequenced in a study of cytomegalovirus exposure and HLA in healthy donors. The PCR was carried out with 60 Vbeta primers and 13 Jbeta primers. Here immunoSEQ multiplex PCR was the method, and the copy in TCRdb shows in-frame clones only, minus some. This table holds 200,000 or so clones, over 70% found once. What was sequenced was PBMCs. The receptors originated from a young woman in good health and CMV-seropositive.

The chain recombines TRBV7-8 with TRBJ1-4; D unresolved. The CDR3 totals 12 residues. Trimming removed 4 bases at V and 7 bases at J, with 7 bases between. Germline assignment: CDR1 SGHVS and CDR2 FQNEAQ. In nucleotides, the CDR3 is TGTGCCAGCAGCTCCTACAGTGAAAAACTGTTTTTT. The encoded protein is CASSSYSEKLFF.

The gene calls are TRBV28 and TRBJ1-6; D not certain. Trimming took 4 bases from V and 9 from J, leaving 16 bases between them. The CDR3 is made up of 15 amino acids. Germline V gives CDR1 MDHEN, CDR2 SYDVKM. CDR3 nucleotides: TGTGCCAGCAGTTCTTACACTGGGAGGGCTTCACCCCTCCACTTT. This gives the protein CASSSYTGRASPLHF.

The chain joins TRBV7-2 to TRBJ2-6, with D hard to call. Germline CDR1 SGHTA, CDR2 FQGNSA. The germline V and J ends were trimmed by 0 bases and 0 bases, with 3 bases remaining between them. CDR3 size: 15 residues. The CDR3 is CASSLAASGANVLTF. CDR3 DNA: TGTGCCAGCAGCTTAGCGGCCTCTGGGGCCAACGTCCTGACTTTC.

This clone was detected a few times. The V call is TRBV5-1, the J call TRBJ1-2, with a possible D match to TRBD1 (5 bases). This CDR3 is built from 15 residues. From germline, CDR1 is SGHRS and CDR2 YFSETQ. Trimming removed 2 bases at V and 10 bases at J, with 21 bases between. CDR3 sequence reads: CASSFTAGRGRAYTF. CDR3 bases: TGCGCCAGCAGCTTTACAGCGGGAAGGGGCCGGGCCTACACCTTC.

The V gene is TRBV5-1, the J gene TRBJ2-7; 8 bases match TRBD1. There are 14 residues in the CDR3. Germline V gene sequence: CDR1 SGHRS, CDR2 YFSETQ. After removal of 4 bases from V and 2 bases from J, the junction contained 5 bases not matched to a gene. CDR3 in amino acids: CASSQRDRTYEQYF. The CDR3 DNA is TGCGCCAGCAGCCAACGGGACAGGACCTACGAGCAGTACTTC.

This chain uses TRBV29-1 with TRBJ2-5; D may be TRBD2 (6 bases). This CDR3 region has 14 residues. Germline assignment: CDR1 SQVTM and CDR2 ANQGSEA. The V end was cut by 0 bases, the J end by 4 bases, with 12 bases between. CDR3 loop: CSVEDRLVRETQYF. Written as DNA, the CDR3 is TGCAGCGTTGAAGACCGACTAGTTAGAGAGACCCAGTACTTC.

The rearrangement joins TRBV6-5 to TRBJ1-1, with D tentatively TRBD1 (6 bases). Germline V CDR1 and CDR2: MNHEY, SVGAGI. This CDR3 spans 14 amino acids. Trimming stripped 3 bases from V and 1 base from J, with 9 bases between. The CDR3 DNA follows: TGTGCCAGCAGTTATAAGGGGGAGAACACTGAAGCTTTCTTT. It specifies CASSYKGENTEAFF.

This clone appeared a few times. V and J are TRBV5-6 and TRBJ1-2; TRBD1 agrees at 7 bases. There are 16 residues in the CDR3. The germline V gene has CDR1 SGHDT and CDR2 YYEEEE. Trimming at V came to 0 bases and at J to 6 bases, leaving 11 bases not matched to a gene. CDR3 in DNA: TGTGCCAGCAGCTTGGGTTTCGACAGGGAGGAAGATGGCTACACCTTC. Translated, it gives CASSLGFDREEDGYTF.

The chain links TRBV9 to TRBJ2-5; D might be TRBD1 (6 bases). Deletions cut 2 bases from V and 1 base from J, with 21 bases between. This CDR3 contains 18 residues. Germline CDR1 and CDR2: SGDLS and YYNGEE. The CDR3 DNA reads TGTGCCAGCAGCGTCTCCACCGGGACACTCTCCTTCCAAGAGACCCAGTACTTC. Its protein is CASSVSTGTLSFQETQYF.

The V gene is TRBV7-9, the J gene TRBJ2-7; tentatively, D is TRBD1 (6 bases). The CDR3 runs to 14 residues. V lost 3 bases and J 1 base, leaving 10 bases between the germline ends. Germline values: CDR1 SEHNR, CDR2 FQNEAQ (reference sequence). CDR3 residues: CASSFGTQSYEQYF. CDR3 bases: TGTGCCAGCAGCTTCGGGACACAATCCTACGAGCAGTACTTC.

The chain employs TRBV5-4 and TRBJ1-2, with D perhaps TRBD1 (6 bases). Germline CDR1 reads SGHNT; CDR2 reads YYREEE (reference sequence). The CDR3 is 15 amino acids. V lost 0 bases and J lost 8, with 17 bases in between. The CDR3 sequence is CASSLAGGGSWGYTF. The CDR3, as DNA: TGTGCCAGCAGCTTGGCTGGCGGGGGCTCCTGGGGCTACACCTTC.

This sequence joins TRBV14 and TRBJ1-2; 9 nucleotides match TRBD1. The CDR3 is 14 amino acids. Germline CDR1 is SGHDN and CDR2 is FVKESK. With 1 base clipped from V and 8 bases from J, the junction kept 5 bases outside the gene matches. CDR3 sequence (DNA): TGTGCCAGCAGCCAAGTGGGACAGGGCTACGGCTACACCTTC. Translation gives CASSQVGQGYGYTF.

The chain uses TRBV5-4 and TRBJ2-3; D is possibly TRBD2 (5 bases). The V and J ends lost 7 bases and 2 bases respectively, with 20 bases between them. The CDR3 has 16 residues. The germline V gene has CDR1 SGHNT and CDR2 YYREEE (reference sequence). The CDR3 DNA reads TGTGCCAGCTCGGCACTAGGTCGGGCGCTCACAGATACGCAGTATTTT. Its translation: CASSALGRALTDTQYF.

The rearrangement links TRBV4-3 to TRBJ2-5; D perhaps matches TRBD2 (6 bases). This CDR3 spans 15 amino acids. Germline-derived CDR1 and CDR2 are LGHNA and YSLEER. V was trimmed by 2 bases and J by 4 bases, leaving 14 bases between them. The CDR3 protein is CASSQTDGRRETQYF. CDR3 sequence (DNA): TGCGCCAGCAGCCAAACGGACGGGAGAAGAGAGACCCAGTACTTC.

The genes are TRBV11-3 and TRBJ1-6, with a weak D call TRBD1 (6 bases). The germline V and J ends were trimmed by 1 base and 3 bases, with 7 bases remaining between them. Germline CDR1 SGHNT, CDR2 YENEEA. The CDR3 is 15 amino acids. Here the CDR3 DNA reads TGTGCCAGCAGCTTAGGACAGGACTATAATTCACCCCTCCACTTT. Translated: CASSLGQDYNSPLHF.

This rearrangement joins TRBV5-4 to TRBJ1-2; D may be TRBD1 (5 bases). CDR1 is SGHNT and CDR2 is YYREEE in the germline V gene (reference sequence). The CDR3 is made up of 19 amino acids. V was cut by 9 bases and J by 4 bases, with 34 bases left in between. This chain's CDR3 is CATSPPPGGFQKGPYGYTF. CDR3 DNA sequence: TGTGCCACCTCCCCCCCTCCCGGGGGATTCCAGAAGGGGCCCTATGGCTACACCTTC.

This clone was seen only a few times. V is TRBV30 and J is TRBJ1-6; D is uncertain. This CDR3 is built from 12 residues. Germline assignment: CDR1 GTSNPN and CDR2 SVGIG (reference sequence). The germline V and J ends were trimmed by 7 bases and 6 bases, with 10 bases remaining between them. The CDR3 spells CASCQVNSPLHF. CDR3 DNA sequence: TGTGCCTCATGCCAGGTTAATTCACCCCTCCACTTT.

Here the CDR3 reads CASSSTSGSTDTQYF. CDR3 in DNA: TGTGCCAGCAGCTCCACTAGCGGGAGCACAGATACGCAGTATTTT. The chain joins TRBV13 to TRBJ2-3; 9 nucleotides match TRBD2. The CDR3 extends over 15 amino acids. The V gene's germline CDR1 is PRHDT and CDR2 FYEKMQ (reference sequence). The trim removed 4 bases at V and 0 bases at J, leaving 2 bases unmatched.

The rearrangement links TRBV7-9 to TRBJ2-1, with 8 bases aligning to TRBD2. J gave up 8 bases and V 7 bases, and 10 bases lay outside the gene matches. Germline loops: CDR1 SEHNR, CDR2 FQNEAQ (reference sequence). This CDR3 is 14 amino acids long. The CDR3 nucleotides are TGTGCCAGCACTCTCACCCGGGGGGGCGATGAGCAGTTCTTC. As protein: CASTLTRGGDEQFF.

The chain combines TRBV2 with TRBJ2-5; D is ambiguous. The V end lost 5 bases, the J end lost 4 bases, and 14 bases lay between the germline ends. This CDR3 contains 14 residues. Germline V gene data show CDR1 as SNHLY and CDR2 as FYNNEI. This CDR3 reads CASSTRRPLETQYF. CDR3 nucleotide sequence: TGTGCCAGCAGTACCCGGAGACCCCTAGAGACCCAGTACTTC.

This clone turned up a few times. V and J are TRBV5-5 and TRBJ2-1, with TRBD2 matching 7 bases. CDR1 and CDR2 from the germline V gene are SGHKS and YYEKEE (reference sequence). This CDR3 comprises 15 residues. V lost 4 bases, J lost 0 bases, and 4 bases stayed unmatched. The CDR3 reads CASSPGGSSYNEQFF. CDR3 DNA: TGTGCCAGCAGCCCCGGGGGGAGCTCCTACAATGAGCAGTTCTTC.

The chain recombines TRBV5-4 with TRBJ2-3; TRBD2 aligns across 12 bases. The CDR3 covers 15 residues. Trimming removed 4 bases from V and 4 bases from J; junction bases left unmatched: 4. Germline CDR1 is SGHNT and CDR2 is YYREEE (reference sequence). CDR3 protein: CASSRLAGVADTQYF. The CDR3 region has the DNA TGTGCCAGCAGCCGACTAGCGGGGGTCGCAGATACGCAGTATTTT.

J is TRBJ2-7 and V is TRBV11-3; maybe TRBD2 (7 bases). Trimming shortened V by 5 bases and J by 4 bases, and 15 bases separated the two germline ends. This CDR3 has 14 residues. Germline lookup yields CDR1 SGHNT and CDR2 YENEEA. This CDR3 reads CASSRGGFPYEQYF. The CDR3 DNA sequence: TGTGCCAGCAGCAGGGGGGGGTTTCCGTACGAGCAGTACTTC.

The V gene is TRBV10-2, the J gene TRBJ2-3; D is unresolved. The CDR3 has 13 residues. V gave up 4 bases and J gave up 5 bases, with 10 bases separating them. Germline V lookup: CDR1 WSHSY, CDR2 SAAADI. The CDR3 bases are TGCGCCAGCAGTGTTCTACGCGAAGATACGCAGTATTTT. Translating it yields CASSVLREDTQYF.

The rearrangement uses TRBV7-9 and TRBJ2-1; D is possibly TRBD1 (6 bases). Germline V gives CDR1 SEHNR, CDR2 FQNEAQ (reference sequence). V lost 5 bases and J 0 bases, leaving 11 bases between the germline ends. There are 15 residues in the CDR3. CDR3 sequence reads: CASSTTGSSYNEQFF. CDR3 bases: TGTGCCAGCAGCACAACAGGGAGCTCCTACAATGAGCAGTTCTTC.

V usage is TRBV7-6 and J usage is TRBJ1-4; 7 nucleotides match TRBD1. The CDR3 is 15 residues long. J was trimmed by 6 bases and V by 5 bases; bases with no gene match: 9. The germline gives CDR1 SGHVS, CDR2 FNYEAQ. The CDR3 sequence: CASSPGRGEDEKLFF. The CDR3 DNA is TGTGCCAGCAGCCCTGGCAGGGGGGAGGATGAAAAACTGTTTTTT.